The source of this T cell receptor (beta chain) is a study of T cells expressing NK-cell markers. On the study more broadly: It was sorted CD3+CD56+NKG2C+, CD3+CD56+NKG2C- and CD3+CD56-NKG2C+ T cells that supplied the TCR beta repertoires. Seven of the eight sequenced donors were HCMV-seropositive; one was seronegative.

The CDR3 contains 12 residues. In germline, CDR1 is DFQATT, CDR2 SNEGSKA (reference sequence). Overall study findings and caveats: Certain NKG2C+ T cell clones were expanded, and their HCMV specificity remained unclear. About 1.0-8% of CD8+ T cells in roughly six donors belonged to dominant NKG2C+ clonotypes.

No DNA is given; TCRdb re-called the 5' RACE reads and lists each CDR3 protein once. This repertoire includes tens of thousands of distinct CDR3 sequences. On this clonotype itself: Antigen specificity is unknown.

This TCR was recovered from a woman aged 18 to 75 in good health. The J gene is TRBJ1-5, the V gene TRBV20-1; TCRdb lists TRBD1, though no DNA is available to test this call. The sequencing input was blood T cells: a sorted CD56 or NKG2C T cell subset, CD4+ or CD8+ T cells, or bulk PBMC T cells (not recorded which). The chain's CDR3 is CSARARNQPQHF.